Presented here are 10 T cell receptor beta chains from one specimen sequenced in a study of T cell responses to AZD1222 COVID-19 vaccine. The table came from immunoSEQ multiplex PCR; TCRdb's copy has only in-frame clones and leaves some out. The table records around 180,000 clones, roughly 88% of them present only once. Here the sequenced sample was peripheral blood, taken on day 0 of AZD1222 vaccination. The receptors come from an adult in good health.

Comments on this clone: The same CDR3 is also encoded by other DNA sequences in this sample. This rearrangement joins TRBV6-6 to TRBJ1-6; TRBD1 matches 7 bases. Losses at the gene ends were 6 bases for V and 7 bases for J; bases not matched to a gene: 3. This CDR3 is 13 amino acids long. Per the germline V gene, CDR1 is MNHNY and CDR2 is SVGAGI (reference sequence). The CDR3 DNA reads as TGTGCCAGCAGCCGGGACAGAAATTCACCCCTCCACTTT. Its protein product is CASSRDRNSPLHF.

V and J are TRBV6-4 and TRBJ1-5; the D is unclear. The CDR3 extends over 14 amino acids. Germline values: CDR1 MRHNA, CDR2 SNTAGT. V was pared by 3 bases and J by 2 bases, with 8 bases between. In DNA, the CDR3 is TGTGCCAGCAGTGATTGGCACGGCAATCAGCCCCAGCATTTT. Protein sequence: CASSDWHGNQPQHF.

This rearrangement joins TRBV6-1 to TRBJ2-1, with D perhaps TRBD1 (6 bases). The CDR3 has 18 residues. Deletions cut 0 bases from V and 6 bases from J, with 21 bases between. Germline lookup yields CDR1 MNHNS and CDR2 SASEGT. The CDR3 sequence: CASSEAFIWVQGPNEQFF. CDR3 DNA sequence: TGTGCCAGCAGTGAAGCGTTTATATGGGTCCAGGGGCCCAATGAGCAGTTCTTC.

The DNA for the CDR3 is TGTGCCAGCAGCGCCGACCCCAGGGGAAAGCAGTACTTC. Residues: CASSADPRGKQYF. The chain is built from TRBV2 and TRBJ2-7; D possibly corresponds to TRBD1 (6 bases). Trimming took off 6 bases at V and 8 bases at J, with 17 bases between the two ends. The CDR3 has 13 residues. CDR1 and CDR2 (germline): SNHLY, FYNNEI.

This clone has more than one count but fewer than ten. This chain uses TRBV18 with TRBJ1-3, with D uncertain. The CDR3 covers 14 residues. Germline V gene sequence: CDR1 KGHSH, CDR2 LQKENI. V dropped 0 bases and J dropped 3 bases, with 6 bases sitting between them. The CDR3 DNA sequence: TGTGCCAGCTCACCACCATCCGTTGGAAACACCATATATTTT. Amino acids: CASSPPSVGNTIYF.

V and J are TRBV2 and TRBJ2-5; 9 bases are shared with TRBD1. The germline V gene has CDR1 SNHLY and CDR2 FYNNEI. The CDR3 loop spans 15 amino acids. The V segment lost 6 bases and the J segment 4 bases; nucleotides outside the gene matches: 9. The CDR3: CASRNRGRNTETQYF. CDR3 nucleotides: TGTGCCAGCAGAAACAGGGGGCGCAACACAGAGACCCAGTACTTC.

For this clone: Sequence at one end of the junction differs from germline and may be a read error. The chain carries TRBV19 and TRBJ1-1, with D possibly being TRBD1 (5 bases). Germline assignment: CDR1 LNHDA and CDR2 SQIVND (reference sequence). This CDR3 spans 16 amino acids. This CDR3 reads CASSLDTGLLNTEAFF. As DNA, the CDR3 is TGTGCCAGTAGTTTAGACACGGGACTCCTGAACACTGAAGCTTTCTTT.

V is TRBV9 and J is TRBJ2-2; 8 nucleotides agree with TRBD1. CDR3 length: 15 amino acids. The ends lost 4 bases at V and 3 bases at J; junction bases unmatched: 5. In germline, CDR1 is SGDLS, CDR2 YYNGEE. CDR3 sequence reads: CASSSRGRDTGELFF. The CDR3 region has the DNA TGTGCCAGCAGCTCCAGGGGGCGCGACACCGGGGAGCTGTTTTTT.

The CDR3 DNA reads as TGTGCCAGCAGCTCCCGGTTTATGGGGGCGATTTTTTGGAGTGGCTACACCTTC. Protein: CASSSRFMGAIFWSGYTF. The genes are TRBV7-2 and TRBJ1-2, with D perhaps TRBD1 (6 bases). V was clipped by 4 bases and J by 7 bases, with 28 bases between them. Germline CDR1 is SGHTA and CDR2 is FQGNSA. The CDR3 is made up of 18 amino acids.

This sequence joins TRBV7-9 and TRBJ1-1, with D unresolved. This CDR3 is 14 amino acids long. Germline V gives CDR1 SEHNR, CDR2 FQNEAQ (reference sequence). V lost 2 bases, J lost 4 bases, and 11 bases lay in between. For the CDR3, the DNA is TGTGCCAGCAGCTTAATCGGGGAAATCACTGAAGCTTTCTTT. This gives the protein CASSLIGEITEAFF.